One and the same sample provided the 26 T cell receptor beta chains below, sequenced in a study of T cells in Graves' hyperthyroidism and ophthalmopathy. Amplified TCR beta CDR3 regions derived from RNA transcripts. The TCR CDR3 first-round RT-PCR relied on the HTBI primer set. Each CDR3 protein is one row after TCRdb ran MiXCR on the multiplex PCR reads. This sample has around 720,000 distinct CDR3 sequences, with 35% found just once. The sequenced sample was blood. The receptors derive from a woman aged 40-49 years with Graves' hyperthyroidism.

Many counts were recorded for this clonotype. The V and J genes are TRBV6-6 and TRBJ1-1, with D possibly TRBD1 on 5 matching bases. The V gene lost 6 bases and the J gene lost 11 bases, with 13 bases spanning the gap. The CDR3 is 11 amino acids. Germline V gene data show CDR1 as MNHNY and CDR2 as SVGAGI (reference sequence). The CDR3 spells CASSNGGEAFF. The DNA of the CDR3 is TGTGCCAGCAGCAACGGGGGGGAGGCTTTCTTT.

As concerns this clonotype: Mismatch with germline at one junction end may stem from a read error. V is TRBV10-3 and J is TRBJ1-2; TRBD1 agrees at 7 bases. This CDR3 spans 12 amino acids. Germline values: CDR1 ENHRY, CDR2 SYGVKD. CDR3 in amino acids: CASSDRAGGYTF. The CDR3 coding sequence is TGTGCCAGCAGTGACAGGGCTGGTGGCTACACCTTC.

This clonotype was found a few times. The chain is built from TRBV6-2 or TRBV6-3 and TRBJ1-4; no reliable D call. Germline V lookup: CDR1 MNHEY, CDR2 SVGEGT. V gave up 5 bases and J gave up 0 bases, with 7 bases separating them. The CDR3 runs 14 residues. The CDR3 spells CASSRSATNEKLFF. The CDR3 DNA is TGTGCCAGCAGTCGATCAGCAACTAATGAAAAACTGTTTTTT.

The sample holds a few counts of this clonotype. The rearrangement links TRBV7-2 to TRBJ2-5, with D hard to call. V gave up 3 bases and J gave up 5 bases, with 10 bases separating them. Per germline, CDR1 SGHTA and CDR2 FQGNSA. The CDR3 runs to 13 residues. CDR3 nucleotides: TGTGCCAGCAGCTTTGTCTTGGGGGAGACCCAGTACTTC. It yields the protein CASSFVLGETQYF.

With respect to this clonotype: This CDR3 is missing its conserved last phenylalanine or tryptophan, likely due to a read error. The V and J genes are TRBV20-1 and TRBJ1-2, with D perhaps TRBD1 (5 bases). Germline V lookup: CDR1 DFQATT, CDR2 SNEGSKA (reference sequence). The CDR3 has 13 residues. The CDR3 reads CSARSGGSYGYTV. The DNA for the CDR3 is TGCAGCGCTAGATCTGGGGGATCCTATGGCTACACCGTC.

As concerns this clonotype: The germline gene is not matched at one end of the junction; a read error may be the cause. The CDR3 coding sequence is TGTGCCAGCAGTTTAACTGGGGGAAATAACTATGGCTACACCTTC. It encodes CASSLTGGNNYGYTF. This rearrangement joins TRBV24-1 to TRBJ1-2, with D tentatively TRBD1 (5 bases). Germline CDR1 KGHDR, CDR2 SFDVKD. The CDR3 sequence is 15 residues long.

The chain couples TRBV7-3 to TRBJ2-5, with 8 bases identical to TRBD1. CDR3 length: 15 residues. The V segment lost 2 bases and the J segment 3 bases; nucleotides outside the gene matches: 5. Germline V gives CDR1 SGHTA, CDR2 FQGTGA. CDR3 region: CASSLSGGDEETQYF. The CDR3 DNA is TGTGCCAGCAGCTTATCAGGGGGCGATGAAGAGACCCAGTACTTC.

This clonotype showed up many times. The V gene is TRBV9, the J gene TRBJ1-3; D not resolved. Germline V lookup: CDR1 SGDLS, CDR2 YYNGEE. This CDR3 is built from 15 residues. V lost 1 base and J lost 2, with 10 bases in between. CDR3 protein: CASSVNGETGNTIYF. The DNA of the CDR3 is TGTGCCAGCAGCGTAAACGGGGAGACTGGAAACACCATATATTTT.

This chain links TRBV7-2 with TRBJ1-6; D ambiguous. The germline CDR1 and CDR2 sequences are SGHTA and FQGNSA. V lost 0 bases and J lost 3, with 6 bases in between. This CDR3 is built from 15 residues. The CDR3 bases are TGTGCCAGCAGCTTAGCAGGGTACTATAATTCACCCCTCCACTTT. This translates into CASSLAGYYNSPLHF.

There are many counts of this clonotype. The CDR3: CASSLSGGAETQYF. CDR3 DNA: TGTGCCAGCAGTTTATCCGGGGGGGCAGAGACCCAGTACTTC. The chain links TRBV12-3 or TRBV12-4 to TRBJ2-5; the match to TRBD2 covers 8 bases. The CDR3 is 14 residues long. V was pared by 2 bases and J by 4 bases, with 3 bases of the junction left unmatched.

V usage is TRBV7-2 and J usage is TRBJ2-5; D unresolved. The CDR3 spans 15 residues. The germline V and J ends were trimmed by 5 bases and 6 bases, with 19 bases remaining between them. Per germline, CDR1 SGHTA and CDR2 FQGNSA. The CDR3 nucleotides read TGTGCCAGCAGCCAGGATAGATTCTTCGCCCAGACCCAGTACTTC. This encodes CASSQDRFFAQTQYF.

The rearrangement joins TRBV6-6 to TRBJ1-5; no clear D. The CDR3 spans 14 residues. Trimming left V 6 bases short and J 3 bases short, with 12 bases between. Germline V gene sequence: CDR1 MNHNY, CDR2 SVGAGI (reference sequence). Written as DNA, the CDR3 is TGTGCCAGCAGCCCTGAAAGCAACAATCAGCCCCAGCATTTT. It specifies CASSPESNNQPQHF.

The chain recombines TRBV11-1 with TRBJ2-1; TRBD1 matches at 7 bases. Unmatched junction bases numbered 8, after V lost 5 bases and J lost 10 bases. The CDR3 length is 13 residues. From germline, CDR1 is SGHAT and CDR2 FQDESV (reference sequence). This CDR3 is CASSRSDREEQFF. CDR3 DNA sequence: TGTGCCAGCAGCAGGTCAGACAGGGAAGAGCAGTTCTTC.

This clonotype was seen a handful of times. The chain carries TRBV6-5 and TRBJ2-7; a weak D match, TRBD2 (7 bases). The ends were cut back, 1 base at V and 3 bases at J, with 10 bases in the middle. CDR3 length equals 14 residues. The germline gives CDR1 MNHEY, CDR2 SVGAGI. This CDR3 reads CASSYWEGDYEQYF. As DNA, the CDR3 is TGTGCCAGCAGTTACTGGGAGGGGGACTACGAGCAGTACTTC.

This clonotype has more than one count but fewer than ten. The rearrangement uses TRBV20-1 and TRBJ1-2, with D possibly matching TRBD1 (6 bases). Trimming pared 1 base from V and 6 bases from J, leaving 21 bases between. This CDR3 is built from 16 residues. Germline V gene lookup returns CDR1 DFQATT and CDR2 SNEGSKA (reference sequence). CDR3 sequence reads: CSARAGRRGARDGYTF. The CDR3 DNA is TGCAGTGCTAGAGCCGGGAGGCGGGGGGCGAGGGATGGCTACACCTTC.

The chain combines TRBV2 with TRBJ2-5, with TRBD2 identical over 7 bases. Germline V gene data show CDR1 as SNHLY and CDR2 as FYNNEI. CDR3 length: 14 residues. The V and J ends lost 5 bases and 5 bases, in that order; junction bases with no gene match: 8. The CDR3 region is CASSSGGMVETQYF. CDR3 DNA: TGTGCCAGCAGTTCCGGGGGGATGGTGGAGACCCAGTACTTC.

This clonotype was counted between two and nine times. A read error may account for a junction end that differs from germline. This rearrangement joins TRBV2 to TRBJ2-2, with TRBD2 matching 11 bases. In germline, CDR1 is SNHLY, CDR2 FYNNEI. The CDR3 loop spans 15 amino acids. DNA of the CDR3: TGTGCCAGCACCATAGCGGGGGGGAACACCGGGGAGCTGTCTTGG. Translated: CASTIAGGNTGELSW. The full variable domain, completed using reference TRBV2 and TRBJ2-2, is EPEVTQTPSHQVTQMGQEVILRCVPISNHLYFYWYRQILGQKVEFLVSFYNNEISEKSEIFDDQFSVERPDGSNFTLKIRSTKLEDSAMYFCASTIAGGNTGELSWGEGSRLTVL.

This clonotype was seen ten or more times. The chain joins TRBV7-9 to TRBJ2-7, with 10 bases matching TRBD2. Germline trimming cut 5 bases from V and 1 base from J; bases unmatched to any gene: 11. This CDR3 spans 17 amino acids. CDR1 SEHNR and CDR2 FQNEAQ come from the germline V gene (reference sequence). The CDR3 nucleotides are TGTGCCAGCAGCCTCTCAGTTGGACTAGCGGAATCCTACGAGCAGTACTTC. As protein: CASSLSVGLAESYEQYF.

The rearrangement links TRBV5-4 to TRBJ2-5; 8 nucleotides align to TRBD1. J gave up 5 bases and V 6 bases, and 12 bases lay outside the gene matches. The CDR3 runs to 15 residues. The germline CDR1 and CDR2 sequences are SGHNT and YYREEE (reference sequence). CDR3 DNA: TGTGCCAGCACCCAAAGGACAGGGAAGGCCGAGACCCAGTACTTC. It translates to CASTQRTGKAETQYF.

The chain links TRBV7-9 to TRBJ2-5; 8 bases are shared with TRBD2. Germline V CDR1 and CDR2: SEHNR, FQNEAQ (reference sequence). J was trimmed by 3 bases and V by 0 bases; bases with no gene match: 6. This CDR3 has 16 amino acids. The CDR3 sequence is CASSLASAGEKETQYF. CDR3 bases: TGTGCCAGCAGCTTAGCGTCAGCGGGGGAAAAAGAGACCCAGTACTTC. Variable domain in full (rest from reference TRBV7-9 and TRBJ2-5): DTGVSQNPRHKITKRGQNVTFRCDPISEHNRLYWYRQTLGQGPEFLTYFQNEAQLEKSRLLSDRFSAERPKGSFSTLEIQRTEQGDSAMYLCASSLASAGEKETQYFGPGTRLLVL.

V is TRBV29-1 and J is TRBJ1-1, with a tentative D call TRBD1 (6 bases). Per germline, CDR1 SQVTM and CDR2 ANQGSEA. With 8 bases removed from V and 5 bases from J, the gap between germline ends came to 12 bases. The CDR3 has 11 residues. DNA of the CDR3: TGCAGCTCAGAAGGGGGTACTGAAGCTTTCTTT. It specifies CSSEGGTEAFF.

This clonotype appeared a few times. The gene calls are TRBV14 and TRBJ1-2; D is possibly TRBD1 (5 bases). Trimming shortened V by 3 bases and J by 4 bases, and 18 bases separated the two germline ends. Germline lookup yields CDR1 SGHDN and CDR2 FVKESK. The CDR3 has 16 residues. The CDR3 DNA reads TGTGCCAGCAGCCACAACTTCAGGGCCCCTTTCTATGGCTACACCTTC. Its protein product is CASSHNFRAPFYGYTF.

On this clonotype: The CDR3 carries no conserved terminal phenylalanine or tryptophan, so it likely arises from a read error. The limits of the CDR3 on the DNA are not certain, so only TCRdb's listed CDR3 is given. The V gene is TRBV15, the J gene TRBJ1-6; the table calls TRBD1, which could not be checked here. From germline, CDR1 is LNHNV and CDR2 YYDKDF (reference sequence). The CDR3 is 9 residues long, ends included. CDR3: CATSREGAL.

The DNA of the CDR3 is TGTGCCATCAGTTTAGCGCCAACTAATGAAAAACTGTTTTTT. Translating it yields CAISLAPTNEKLFF. The gene calls are TRBV10-3 and TRBJ1-4; D not resolved. Trimming pared 5 bases from V and 0 bases from J, leaving 7 bases between. The CDR3 length is 14 residues. Per germline, CDR1 ENHRY and CDR2 SYGVKD.

This clonotype was seen at least ten times. V is TRBV7-2 and J is TRBJ2-5, with D possibly matching TRBD2 (5 bases). This CDR3 is built from 12 residues. The V and J ends lost 4 bases and 8 bases respectively, with 11 bases between them. CDR1 SGHTA and CDR2 FQGNSA come from the germline V gene. CDR3 residues: CASSSGLRTQYF. CDR3 coding DNA: TGTGCCAGCAGCTCCGGACTCCGAACCCAGTACTTC.

This clonotype came up a few times. The rearrangement joins TRBV4-3 to TRBJ2-2; D gene uncertain. Trimming took 0 bases from V and 3 from J, leaving 11 bases between them. CDR3 length: 16 amino acids. The germline gives CDR1 LGHNA, CDR2 YSLEER. CDR3 loop: CASSQDFQVDTGELFF. As DNA, the CDR3 is TGCGCCAGCAGCCAAGATTTCCAGGTGGACACCGGGGAGCTGTTTTTT.